This passage covers 5 T cell receptor beta chains from one sample sequenced in a study of human T cells and chemical hapten exposure. Time point given: patch test 1, 2 weeks after DPC sensitization. Documented treatment: therapeutic diphenylcyclopropenone sensitization with weekly scalp DPC. TCRdb redid the calling of the RACE reads with MiXCR, one entry per CDR3 protein. Of roughly 160,000 distinct CDR3 sequences listed, approximately 14% are singletons. Sequenced material: whole blood, taken in connection with sensitization to the hapten diphenylcyclopropenone (DPC). The receptors stem from a woman in her twenties or thirties with alopecia areata. Some clones in this sample may be carry-over from other donors' samples.

The chain links TRBV10-2 to TRBJ2-7; 10 bases map to TRBD1. This CDR3 contains 17 residues. The germline gives CDR1 WSHSY, CDR2 SAAADI. The J segment lost 3 bases and the V segment lost 0 bases, leaving 8 bases of the junction unmatched. The CDR3 nucleotides read TGCGCCAGCAGTGAGTCTACTGTAGGGGACAGGGGCTACGAGCAGTACTTC. This codes for CASSESTVGDRGYEQYF.

This clonotype has more than one count but fewer than ten. This chain connects TRBV7-2 to TRBJ2-1, with 13 bases lining up with TRBD2. The CDR3 sequence is 18 residues long. With V trimmed by 5 bases and J by 8 bases, 15 bases remained unmatched. Germline CDR1 and CDR2: SGHTA and FQGNSA. The CDR3 here is CASSPFPGLAGFRDEQFF. Here the CDR3 DNA reads TGTGCCAGCAGCCCTTTCCCGGGACTAGCGGGGTTTAGGGATGAGCAGTTCTTC.

The chain employs TRBV28 and TRBJ2-2; D gene uncertain. Looked up from germline, CDR1 is MDHEN and CDR2 is SYDVKM. With 1 base removed from V and 1 base from J, the gap between germline ends came to 7 bases. The CDR3 runs to 15 residues. The CDR3 nucleotides are TGTGCCAGCAGTTTATTATCAAGGAACACCGGGGAGCTGTTTTTT. This gives the protein CASSLLSRNTGELFF.

This clonotype was observed many times. The rearrangement uses TRBV7-8 and TRBJ1-1, with TRBD1 matching 10 bases. The CDR3 contains 15 residues. The V gene end was trimmed by 1 base and the J gene end by 7 bases; junction bases not matched to a gene: 6. Germline V gene sequence: CDR1 SGHVS, CDR2 FQNEAQ. The CDR3 spells CASSLVGTGVFEAFF. The CDR3 DNA reads as TGTGCCAGCAGCTTAGTCGGGACAGGGGTTTTTGAAGCTTTCTTT.

This clonotype was seen many times. This chain joins TRBV15 and TRBJ1-3, with D possibly TRBD1 on 5 matching bases. This CDR3 has 14 amino acids. Trimming pared 9 bases from V and 0 bases from J, leaving 12 bases between. CDR1 is LNHNV, CDR2 YYDKDF, per germline (reference sequence). The CDR3: CATGPSGSGNTIYF. The CDR3 DNA reads as TGTGCCACGGGACCAAGCGGCTCTGGAAACACCATATATTTT.